Listed here are 29 T cell receptor beta chains from one sample, sequenced in a study of CD8+ T cells in alopecia areata. The treatment denotes: oral pan-JAK inhibitor, 5-10 mg twice daily. Isolated RNA was reverse transcribed into cDNA used as the sequencing template. TCRdb's table, derived via immunoSEQ multiplex PCR, lists solely in-frame clones and lacks some. The sample lists approximately 190,000 clones, 55% to 70% occurring once. Material: CD4+ T cells sorted from blood, obtained at week 24, from a patient treated with tofacitinib. The receptors stem from a human donor with alopecia areata.

This clone has more than one count but fewer than ten. The J gene is TRBJ1-1, the V gene TRBV9; D gene uncertain. Between the trimmed V and J ends, which lost 4 bases and 0 bases, there was a span of 4 bases. The length of the CDR3 is 12 residues. Germline V gene data show CDR1 as SGDLS and CDR2 as YYNGEE. CDR3 protein: CASSRLNTEAFF. The CDR3 DNA follows: TGTGCCAGCAGCCGATTGAACACTGAAGCTTTCTTT.

The sample holds a few counts of this clone. The gene calls are TRBV18 and TRBJ1-1; D gene unclear. This CDR3 comprises 13 residues. Germline-derived CDR1 and CDR2 are KGHSH and LQKENI. Trimming took off 1 base at V and 1 base at J, with 4 bases between the two ends. The CDR3 is CASSPQTNTEAFF. CDR3 bases: TGTGCCAGCTCACCACAAACGAACACTGAAGCTTTCTTT.

The rearrangement links TRBV25-1 to TRBJ2-4, with D unclear. The CDR3 consists of 15 residues. Germline V gene data show CDR1 as MGHDK and CDR2 as SYGVNS. V was cut by 4 bases and J by 0 bases, with 10 bases left in between. The DNA for the CDR3 is TGTGCCAGCAGTGGCTCGGGCCTAGCCAAAAACATTCAGTACTTC. It specifies CASSGSGLAKNIQYF. Based on the CDR3 plus reference TRBV25-1 and TRBJ2-4, the full variable domain is EADIYQTPRYLVIGTGKKITLECSQTMGHDKMYWYQQDPGMELHLIHYSYGVNSTEKGDLSSESTVSRIRTEHFPLTLESARPSHTSQYLCASSGSGLAKNIQYFGAGTRLSVL.

Points on this clone: Other DNA sequences from this sample encode an identical CDR3 as well. The V and J genes are TRBV6-6 and TRBJ2-3; 8 nucleotides match TRBD1. The V gene's germline CDR1 is MNHNY and CDR2 SVGAGI (reference sequence). The CDR3 is made up of 15 amino acids. V was pared by 4 bases and J by 0 bases, with 3 bases of the junction left unmatched. The DNA of the CDR3 is TGTGCCAGCAGTTGGGACAGGCGGAGCACAGATACGCAGTATTTT. This sequence encodes CASSWDRRSTDTQYF.

The chain recombines TRBV28 with TRBJ1-2; D gene ambiguous. The CDR3 is 13 residues long. Trimming removed 7 bases at V and 3 bases at J, with 12 bases between. In germline, CDR1 is MDHEN, CDR2 SYDVKM. CDR3 sequence reads: CASTLGNYYGYTF. The CDR3 region has the DNA TGTGCCAGCACCTTGGGGAATTACTATGGCTACACCTTC.

V and J are TRBV9 and TRBJ2-5; D is unresolved. The CDR3 contains 15 residues. V lost 0 bases and J 0 bases, leaving 9 bases between the germline ends. CDR1 and CDR2 (germline): SGDLS, YYNGEE. For the CDR3, the DNA is TGTGCCAGCAGCGTAGTAGGCGGCTACCAAGAGACCCAGTACTTC. Residues: CASSVVGGYQETQYF.

This sequence joins TRBV5-1 and TRBJ2-3; D is unresolved. This CDR3 has 16 residues. The germline V gene has CDR1 SGHRS and CDR2 YFSETQ. V lost 4 bases and J 5 bases, leaving 20 bases between the germline ends. CDR3 loop: CASSETDGQGGDTQYF. The CDR3 nucleotides read TGCGCCAGCAGCGAAACGGACGGCCAAGGCGGAGATACGCAGTATTTT.

In its sample, this clone was seen a few times. The V call is TRBV29-1, the J call TRBJ1-2; 12 bases map to TRBD1. The J segment lost 8 bases and the V segment lost 3 bases, leaving 10 bases of the junction unmatched. Germline V gene sequence: CDR1 SQVTM, CDR2 ANQGSEA. The length of the CDR3 is 15 residues. The CDR3 DNA sequence: TGCAGCGTTGAGGGACAGGGGGCCCGCCTGTCGGGCTACACCTTC. It encodes CSVEGQGARLSGYTF.

The rearrangement links TRBV7-2 to TRBJ1-5; possible D gene TRBD1, 6 bases. The CDR3 is 14 residues long. Germline V gene sequence: CDR1 SGHTA, CDR2 FQGNSA. V lost 1 base to trimming and J lost 11 bases, with 15 bases between them. The CDR3 region has the DNA TGTGCCAGCAGCTTAGACAGGGACCTCGGGACCCAGCATTTT. It yields the protein CASSLDRDLGTQHF.

The chain joins TRBV5-4 to TRBJ2-5; TRBD2 matches 10 bases. CDR3 size: 16 residues. Germline CDR1 and CDR2: SGHNT and YYREEE (reference sequence). The V and J ends lost 0 bases and 1 base, in that order; junction bases with no gene match: 3. CDR3 region: CASSLASGGTQETQYF. The DNA of the CDR3 is TGTGCCAGCAGCTTGGCTAGCGGGGGAACCCAAGAGACCCAGTACTTC.

V gene TRBV2 combines with J gene TRBJ2-5; a weak D match, TRBD2 (6 bases). V was clipped by 6 bases and J by 4 bases, with 6 bases between them. Germline loops: CDR1 SNHLY, CDR2 FYNNEI. This CDR3 comprises 11 residues. CDR3 protein: CASRGGETQYF. The CDR3 DNA is TGTGCCAGCAGGGGGGGAGAGACCCAGTACTTC.

This clone was seen a single time. The same CDR3 can be traced to other DNA sequences in this sample. In DNA form, the CDR3 reads TGTGCCAGCAGCTTAGTCGGGACAGGGTCATACGAGCAGTACTTC. This codes for CASSLVGTGSYEQYF. V is TRBV7-2 and J is TRBJ2-7; 9 bases are a match to TRBD1. Germline assignment: CDR1 SGHTA and CDR2 FQGNSA. CDR3 length equals 15 residues. The junction had 5 bases not matched to a gene; V was cut back by 1 base and J by 4 bases. The complete variable domain, with remaining parts taken from reference TRBV7-2 and TRBJ2-7, reads GAGVSQSPSNKVTEKGKDVELRCDPISGHTALYWYRQSLGQGLEFLIYFQGNSAPDKSGLPSDRFSAERTGGSVSTLTIQRTQQEDSAVYLCASSLVGTGSYEQYFGPGTRLTVT.

The table lists this clone with a few counts. This sequence joins TRBV25-1 and TRBJ1-2; a weak D match, TRBD1 (5 bases). Trimming removed 5 bases from V and 2 bases from J, with 15 bases in between. This CDR3 is 15 amino acids long. Looked up from germline, CDR1 is MGHDK and CDR2 is SYGVNS. CDR3 nucleotide sequence: TGTGCCAGCAGTCCTTGGACAACGACGAACTATGGCTACACCTTC. This sequence encodes CASSPWTTTNYGYTF.

The rearrangement links TRBV6-5 to TRBJ2-2; 16 bases line up with TRBD2. Germline V gene lookup returns CDR1 MNHEY and CDR2 SVGAGI. V trimming: 6 bases; J trimming: 7 bases; junction bases outside the gene matches: 2. The CDR3 extends over 15 amino acids. Here the CDR3 DNA reads TGTGCCAGCAGGGGACTAGCGGGAGGGGGCGGGGAGCTGTTTTTT. It is translated as CASRGLAGGGGELFF.

The chain employs TRBV5-4 and TRBJ2-6; D is unresolved. Germline CDR1 SGHNT, CDR2 YYREEE (reference sequence). With 4 bases removed from V and 0 bases from J, the gap between germline ends came to 14 bases. The CDR3 sequence is 17 residues long. CDR3 nucleotide sequence: TGTGCCAGCAGCAACCCCAGGATTTCCTCTGGGGCCAACGTCCTGACTTTC. This encodes CASSNPRISSGANVLTF.

The J gene is TRBJ1-1, the V gene TRBV14; 7 bases are shared with TRBD1. The junction had 8 bases not matched to a gene; V was cut back by 3 bases and J by 10 bases. There are 13 residues in the CDR3. Germline V CDR1 and CDR2: SGHDN, FVKESK. This CDR3 is CASSQYRGLGAFF. CDR3 bases: TGTGCCAGCAGCCAGTACAGGGGCCTCGGAGCTTTCTTT.

The rearrangement joins TRBV5-1 to TRBJ1-1; no definite D call. Trimming removed 0 bases from V and 5 bases from J, with 17 bases in between. The CDR3 totals 16 residues. Germline CDR1 and CDR2: SGHRS and YFSETQ. CDR3 sequence (DNA): TGCGCCAGCAGCTTGGAACCGGGCCGGAAGGGAACTGAAGCTTTCTTT. This encodes CASSLEPGRKGTEAFF.

The chain couples TRBV7-8 to TRBJ2-6, with D unresolved. Per germline, CDR1 SGHVS and CDR2 FQNEAQ. The CDR3 runs 13 residues. Deletions cut 5 bases from V and 3 bases from J, with 5 bases between. The CDR3 coding sequence is TGTGCCAGCAGCCTCGGTGGGGCCAACGTCCTGACTTTC. Translated, it gives CASSLGGANVLTF.

This clone was seen only a few times. In nucleotides, the CDR3 is TGTGCCAGCAGTTACCCCGGGGACAAAAACATTCAGTACTTC. It yields the protein CASSYPGDKNIQYF. The J gene is TRBJ2-4, the V gene TRBV6-6, with D perhaps matching TRBD2 (5 bases). This CDR3 comprises 14 residues. From germline, CDR1 is MNHNY and CDR2 SVGAGI (reference sequence). V shed 2 bases and J shed 3 bases, with 8 bases lying between them.

In regard to this clone: Additional DNA sequences in this sample encode the identical CDR3. This CDR3 reads CAWSTRGGQPQHF. CDR3 DNA sequence: TGTGCCTGGAGTACCAGGGGCGGCCAGCCCCAGCATTTT. The chain joins TRBV30 to TRBJ1-5; tentatively, D is TRBD1 (6 bases). CDR3 length: 13 amino acids. From germline, CDR1 is GTSNPN and CDR2 SVGIG (reference sequence). V lost 2 bases, J lost 7 bases, and 12 bases lay in between.

This rearrangement joins TRBV28 to TRBJ2-5; no definite D call. Trimming cost V 4 bases and J 3 bases, with 6 bases left between them. Germline V CDR1 and CDR2: MDHEN, SYDVKM. CDR3 size: 12 residues. The CDR3 loop is CASSSGEETQYF. Here the CDR3 DNA reads TGTGCCAGCAGTTCTGGGGAAGAGACCCAGTACTTC.

The genes are TRBV7-2 and TRBJ2-3; a possible D gene is TRBD2 (6 bases). The CDR3 totals 15 residues. Germline V CDR1 and CDR2: SGHTA, FQGNSA. Trimming left V 3 bases short and J 1 base short, with 11 bases between. CDR3 loop: CASSFKASGTDTQYF. The CDR3 region has the DNA TGTGCCAGCAGCTTTAAGGCTAGCGGCACAGATACGCAGTATTTT.

The chain links TRBV4-3 to TRBJ1-1; D not resolved. The CDR3 length is 14 residues. Germline CDR1 LGHNA, CDR2 YSLEER. The ends were cut back, 1 base at V and 1 base at J, with 7 bases in the middle. The CDR3 reads CASSQGATNTEAFF. CDR3 sequence (DNA): TGCGCCAGCAGCCAAGGGGCGACGAACACTGAAGCTTTCTTT.

The V call is TRBV13, the J call TRBJ2-7, with 7 bases identical to TRBD2. The junction had 1 base not matched to a gene; V was cut back by 4 bases and J by 4 bases. The germline CDR1 and CDR2 sequences are PRHDT and FYEKMQ (reference sequence). The CDR3 runs 12 residues. The DNA for the CDR3 is TGTGCCAGCAGCTGGGGGGGTTACGAGCAGTACTTC. Protein: CASSWGGYEQYF.

This chain connects TRBV9 to TRBJ2-5, with D unclear. The germline V gene has CDR1 SGDLS and CDR2 YYNGEE. Trimming shortened V by 1 base and J by 5 bases, and 12 bases separated the two germline ends. The CDR3 consists of 14 residues. For the CDR3, the DNA is TGTGCCAGCAGCGTATGGTCGGGTGACGAGACCCAGTACTTC. Translation: CASSVWSGDETQYF.

This chain uses TRBV4-1 with TRBJ2-7; TRBD1 might be the D (5 bases). CDR1 is MGHRA, CDR2 YSYEKL, per germline. Trimming pared 5 bases from V and 0 bases from J, leaving 14 bases between. The CDR3 has 15 residues. CDR3 region: CASSRGNRPSYEQYF. Here the CDR3 DNA reads TGCGCCAGCAGCAGGGGTAATCGACCCTCCTACGAGCAGTACTTC.

The rearrangement uses TRBV7-2 and TRBJ2-6; possible D gene TRBD2, 5 bases. Germline assignment: CDR1 SGHTA and CDR2 FQGNSA. The CDR3 extends over 16 amino acids. Trimming removed 1 base at V and 2 bases at J, with 9 bases between. CDR3 nucleotides: TGTGCCAGCAGCTTAGATCTAGCCCCTGGGGCCAACGTCCTGACTTTC. This sequence encodes CASSLDLAPGANVLTF.

The chain couples TRBV30 to TRBJ1-1; D remains ambiguous. CDR3 length: 13 residues. Trimming cost V 2 bases and J 0 bases, with 7 bases left between them. CDR1 and CDR2 from the germline V gene are GTSNPN and SVGIG (reference sequence). CDR3 in DNA: TGTGCCTGGAGTCCACTCCTGAACACTGAAGCTTTCTTT. The encoded protein is CAWSPLLNTEAFF.

The DNA for the CDR3 is TGTGCCTGGAGTGTAGGGACTAGGTTCGGCGATGAGCAGTTCTTC. This sequence encodes CAWSVGTRFGDEQFF. The chain has TRBV30 and TRBJ2-1; 8 nucleotides agree with TRBD2. This CDR3 comprises 15 residues. Germline-derived CDR1 and CDR2 are GTSNPN and SVGIG (reference sequence). Trimming cost V 0 bases and J 8 bases; bases outside gene matches: 9. Full variable domain (rest looked up from reference TRBV30 and TRBJ2-1): SQTIHQWPATLVQPVGSPLSLECTVEGTSNPNLYWYRQAAGRGLQLLFYSVGIGQISSEVPQNLSASRPQDRQFILSSKKLLLSDSGFYLCAWSVGTRFGDEQFFGPGTRLTVL.